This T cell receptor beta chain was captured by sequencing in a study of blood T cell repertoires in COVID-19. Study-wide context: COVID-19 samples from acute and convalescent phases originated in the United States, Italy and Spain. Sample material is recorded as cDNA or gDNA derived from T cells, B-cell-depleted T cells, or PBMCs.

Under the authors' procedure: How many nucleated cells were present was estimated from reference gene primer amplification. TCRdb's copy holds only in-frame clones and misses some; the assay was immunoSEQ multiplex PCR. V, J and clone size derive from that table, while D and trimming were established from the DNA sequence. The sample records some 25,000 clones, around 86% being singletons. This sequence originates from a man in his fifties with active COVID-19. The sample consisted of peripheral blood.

CDR3 protein: CASSGEGKQTQYF. As DNA, the CDR3 is TGTGCCAGCAGTGGAGAGGGCAAGCAGACCCAGTACTTC. The V call is TRBV2, the J call TRBJ2-5; D perhaps matches TRBD2 (5 bases). The CDR3 sequence is 13 residues long. CDR1 and CDR2 from the germline V gene are SNHLY and FYNNEI. Trimming left V 4 bases short and J 6 bases short, with 12 bases between.